The next 9 T cell receptor beta chains were all read from a single sample in a study of Tregs in tolerant kidney transplant recipients. The table came from immunoSEQ multiplex PCR; TCRdb's copy has only in-frame clones and leaves some out. Among approximately 75,000 clones listed, more than 85% were seen once. The specimen was Tregs from blood, collected before the transplant. These receptors were obtained from a human donor who received a combined kidney and bone marrow transplant.

The gene calls are TRBV2 and TRBJ2-5, with D possibly matching TRBD1 (6 bases). This CDR3 has 14 amino acids. Per the germline V gene, CDR1 is SNHLY and CDR2 is FYNNEI. V was shortened by 6 bases and J by 5 bases, with 16 bases between the two germline ends. The CDR3 bases are TGTGCCAGCAGCCCACAGGGATTCGGGGAGACCCAGTACTTC. This sequence encodes CASSPQGFGETQYF.

The chain combines TRBV30 with TRBJ1-2; D remains unclear. From germline, CDR1 is GTSNPN and CDR2 SVGIG (reference sequence). The ends were cut back, 0 bases at V and 3 bases at J, with 8 bases in the middle. The CDR3 has 13 residues. The CDR3 DNA reads as TGTGCCTGGAGTGTAAGGGAGGACTATGGCTACACCTTC. Its translation is CAWSVREDYGYTF.

The V call is TRBV19, the J call TRBJ2-1; the D gene is possibly TRBD2 (5 bases). V lost 8 bases to trimming and J lost 1 base, with 24 bases between them. This CDR3 spans 18 amino acids. Per germline, CDR1 LNHDA and CDR2 SQIVND (reference sequence). The CDR3 region has the DNA TGTGCCAGTTCGCCCCCGGAGAGGGTAGCTTGGTCCTACAATGAGCAGTTCTTC. Protein sequence: CASSPPERVAWSYNEQFF.

This clone turned up a few times. The rearrangement joins TRBV6-1 to TRBJ2-7; D not certain. The germline gives CDR1 MNHNS, CDR2 SASEGT. The CDR3 consists of 14 residues. With 0 bases removed from V and 2 bases from J, the gap between germline ends came to 8 bases. The CDR3 loop reads CASSEAQSPYEQYF. The CDR3 region has the DNA TGTGCCAGCAGTGAAGCTCAGTCCCCCTACGAGCAGTACTTC.

The J gene is TRBJ1-5, the V gene TRBV19; 10 bases match TRBD1. The CDR3 is 13 amino acids. The germline V gene has CDR1 LNHDA and CDR2 SQIVND (reference sequence). Unmatched junction bases numbered 6, after V lost 10 bases and J lost 6 bases. The CDR3 sequence is CATGQGLAQPQHF. CDR3 bases: TGTGCCACGGGACAGGGGTTGGCTCAGCCCCAGCATTTT.

The chain carries TRBV5-5 and TRBJ2-7; D not certain. Trimming pared 4 bases from V and 0 bases from J, leaving 2 bases between. CDR3 length equals 11 residues. In germline, CDR1 is SGHKS, CDR2 YYEKEE (reference sequence). The CDR3 is CASSPSYEQYF. The CDR3, as DNA: TGTGCCAGCAGCCCCTCCTACGAGCAGTACTTC.

The V call is TRBV6-6, the J call TRBJ2-7; D might be TRBD2 (5 bases). The CDR3 extends over 14 amino acids. The V end was cut by 7 bases, the J end by 0 bases, with 13 bases between. The germline gives CDR1 MNHNY, CDR2 SVGAGI (reference sequence). The CDR3 sequence is CASKDSESSYEQYF. CDR3 DNA: TGTGCCAGCAAAGATAGCGAGAGCTCCTACGAGCAGTACTTC.

This clone has just one count. The CDR3 reads CASSSGPNEKLFF. The CDR3 bases are TGCGCCAGCAGCTCGGGGCCTAATGAAAAACTGTTTTTT. This sequence joins TRBV5-1 and TRBJ1-4; D might be TRBD1 (5 bases). The ends were cut back, 3 bases at V and 3 bases at J, with 6 bases in the middle. The germline V gene encodes CDR1 SGHRS and CDR2 YFSETQ. The CDR3 has 13 amino acids. The whole variable domain, filled in from reference TRBV5-1 and TRBJ1-4, reads KAGVTQTPRYLIKTRGQQVTLSCSPISGHRSVSWYQQTPGQGLQFLFEYFSETQRNKGNFPGRFSGRQFSNSRSEMNVSTLELGDSALYLCASSSGPNEKLFFGSGTQLSVL.

The rearrangement uses TRBV5-6 and TRBJ2-1, with D tentatively TRBD1 or TRBD2 (5 bases each). This CDR3 has 16 amino acids. Per germline, CDR1 SGHDT and CDR2 YYEEEE. Trimming took off 1 base at V and 5 bases at J, with 16 bases between the two ends. The CDR3 region is CASSLLRQGRNNEQFF. CDR3 DNA: TGTGCCAGCAGCTTGTTGAGGCAGGGACGAAACAATGAGCAGTTCTTC.